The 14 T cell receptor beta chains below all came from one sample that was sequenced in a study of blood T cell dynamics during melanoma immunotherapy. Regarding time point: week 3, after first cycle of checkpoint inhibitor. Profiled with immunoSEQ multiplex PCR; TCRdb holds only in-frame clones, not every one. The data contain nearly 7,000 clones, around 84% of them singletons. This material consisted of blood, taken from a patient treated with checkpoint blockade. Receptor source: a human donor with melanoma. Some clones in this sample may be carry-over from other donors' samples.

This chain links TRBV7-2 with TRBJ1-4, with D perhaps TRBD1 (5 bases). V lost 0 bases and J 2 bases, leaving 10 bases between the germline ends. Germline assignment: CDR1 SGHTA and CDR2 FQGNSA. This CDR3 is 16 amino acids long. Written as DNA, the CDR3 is TGTGCCAGCAGCTTAGCGTTGGGGGGGACTAATGAAAAACTGTTTTTT. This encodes CASSLALGGTNEKLFF.

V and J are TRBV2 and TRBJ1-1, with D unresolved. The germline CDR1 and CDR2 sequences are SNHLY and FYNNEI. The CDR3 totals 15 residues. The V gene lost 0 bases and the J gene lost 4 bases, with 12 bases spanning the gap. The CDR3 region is CASSEALDRFTEAFF. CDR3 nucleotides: TGTGCCAGCAGTGAAGCGCTAGACCGATTCACTGAAGCTTTCTTT.

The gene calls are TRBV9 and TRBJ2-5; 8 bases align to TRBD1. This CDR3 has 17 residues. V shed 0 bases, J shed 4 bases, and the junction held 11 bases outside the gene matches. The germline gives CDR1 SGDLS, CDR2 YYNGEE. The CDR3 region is CASSVGSTGGGAETQYF. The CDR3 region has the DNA TGTGCCAGCAGCGTAGGAAGCACAGGGGGAGGTGCAGAGACCCAGTACTTC.

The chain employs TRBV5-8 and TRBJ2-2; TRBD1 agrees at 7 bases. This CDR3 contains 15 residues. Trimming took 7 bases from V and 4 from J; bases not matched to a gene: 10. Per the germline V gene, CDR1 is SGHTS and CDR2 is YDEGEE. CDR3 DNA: TGTGCCAGCGTCTTGGGACAGCTGTTCACCGGGGAGCTGTTTTTT. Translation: CASVLGQLFTGELFF. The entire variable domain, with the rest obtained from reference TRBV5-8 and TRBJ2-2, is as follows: EAGVTQSPTHLIKTRGQQATLRCSPISGHTSVYWYQQALGLGLQFLLWYDEGEERNRGNFPPRFSGRQFPNYSSELNVNALELEDSALYLCASVLGQLFTGELFFGEGSRLTVL.

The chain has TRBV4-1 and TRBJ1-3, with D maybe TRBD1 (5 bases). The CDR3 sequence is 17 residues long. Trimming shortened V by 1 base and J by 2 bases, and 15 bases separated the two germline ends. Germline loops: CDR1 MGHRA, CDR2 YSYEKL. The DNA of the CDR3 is TGCGCCAGCAGCCAAGGGGGGGGGTGGACCACTGGAAACACCATATATTTT. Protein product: CASSQGGGWTTGNTIYF.

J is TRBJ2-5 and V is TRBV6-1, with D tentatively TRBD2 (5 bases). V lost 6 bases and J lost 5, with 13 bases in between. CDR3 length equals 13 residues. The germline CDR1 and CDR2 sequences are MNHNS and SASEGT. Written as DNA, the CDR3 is TGTGCCAGCAGAAACCGGGGATGGGAGACCCAGTACTTC. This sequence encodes CASRNRGWETQYF.

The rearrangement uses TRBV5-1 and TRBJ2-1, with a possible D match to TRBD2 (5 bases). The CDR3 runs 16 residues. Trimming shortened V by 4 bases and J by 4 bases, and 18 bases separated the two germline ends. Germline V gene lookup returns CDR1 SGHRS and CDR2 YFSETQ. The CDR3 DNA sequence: TGCGCCAGCAGCCCGAGAGGGCGGAGTACATACAATGAGCAGTTCTTC. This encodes CASSPRGRSTYNEQFF.

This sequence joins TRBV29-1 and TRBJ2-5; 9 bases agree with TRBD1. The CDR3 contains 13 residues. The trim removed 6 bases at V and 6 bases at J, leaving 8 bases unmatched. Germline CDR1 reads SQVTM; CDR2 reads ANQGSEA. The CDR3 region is CSVGTGTFQTQYF. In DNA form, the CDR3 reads TGCAGCGTGGGGACAGGGACATTCCAGACCCAGTACTTC.

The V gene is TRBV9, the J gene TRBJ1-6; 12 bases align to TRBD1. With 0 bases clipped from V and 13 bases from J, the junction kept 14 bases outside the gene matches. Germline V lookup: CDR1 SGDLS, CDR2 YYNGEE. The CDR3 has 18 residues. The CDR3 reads CASSVGAGQGALEGPLHF. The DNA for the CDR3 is TGTGCCAGCAGCGTAGGGGCGGGACAGGGGGCGCTTGAAGGGCCCCTCCACTTT.

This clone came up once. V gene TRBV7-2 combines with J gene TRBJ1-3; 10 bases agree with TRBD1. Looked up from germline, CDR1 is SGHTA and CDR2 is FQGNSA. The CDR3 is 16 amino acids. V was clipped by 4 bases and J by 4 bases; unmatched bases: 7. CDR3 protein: CASSSQGQGGGNTIYF. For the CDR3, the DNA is TGTGCCAGCAGCTCGCAAGGACAGGGGGGAGGAAACACCATATATTTT.

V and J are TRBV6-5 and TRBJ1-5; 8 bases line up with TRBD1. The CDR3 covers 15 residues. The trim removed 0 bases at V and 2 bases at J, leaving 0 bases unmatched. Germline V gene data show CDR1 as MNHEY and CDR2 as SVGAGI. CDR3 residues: CASSYSTGGNQPQHF. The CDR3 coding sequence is TGTGCCAGCAGTTACTCGACAGGGGGCAATCAGCCCCAGCATTTT.

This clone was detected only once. The CDR3 nucleotides are TGTGCCTGGAATCGAGGGGGCCGCAATGAGCAGTTCTTC. It is translated as CAWNRGGRNEQFF. V gene TRBV30 combines with J gene TRBJ2-1; 7 positions agree with TRBD1. This CDR3 spans 13 amino acids. CDR1 is GTSNPN and CDR2 is SVGIG in the germline V gene (reference sequence). The V segment lost 4 bases and the J segment 6 bases; nucleotides outside the gene matches: 6.

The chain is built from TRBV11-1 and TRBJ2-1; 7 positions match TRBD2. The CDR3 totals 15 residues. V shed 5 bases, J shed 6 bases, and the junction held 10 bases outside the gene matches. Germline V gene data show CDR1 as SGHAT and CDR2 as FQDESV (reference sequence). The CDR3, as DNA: TGTGCCAGCAGCCAACTTCGTTGGGGGGGCAATGAGCAGTTCTTC. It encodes CASSQLRWGGNEQFF.

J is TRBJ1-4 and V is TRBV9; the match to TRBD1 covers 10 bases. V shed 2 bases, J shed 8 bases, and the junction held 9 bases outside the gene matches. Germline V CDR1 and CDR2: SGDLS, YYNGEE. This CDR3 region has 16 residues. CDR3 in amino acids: CASSVRGQGHREKLFF. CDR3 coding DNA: TGTGCCAGCAGCGTTAGGGGACAGGGGCACAGGGAAAAACTGTTTTTT.